This T cell receptor beta chain was identified during a study of graft-versus-host responses after intestinal transplantation. Across the whole study: Recipients received multivisceral, liver-intestinal, or isolated intestinal transplants. Study-wide results and caveats: Peak circulating GvH clone levels tracked with early post-transplant HvG declines. Allografts carried high graft-versus-host to host-versus-graft clonal ratios in patients having graft-donor T cell macrochimerism.

Profiled with immunoSEQ multiplex PCR; TCRdb holds only in-frame clones, not every one. Of around 110,000 clones detected, 87% appear once; the ten largest clones hold around 0.7%. The germline V gene encodes CDR1 LNHDA and CDR2 SQIVND (reference sequence). Trimming cost V 6 bases and J 1 base; bases outside gene matches: 9. This CDR3 comprises 16 residues. Regarding this clone: Its antigen is undetermined.

This specimen was unstimulated CD4+ T cells sorted from spleen or lymph node cells, taken before transplant. The TCR comes from a human donor who was the organ donor for an intestinal transplant. The rearrangement joins TRBV19 to TRBJ1-1; 9 positions match TRBD1. The CDR3 here is CASRPRTGGSNTEAFF. The CDR3 coding sequence is TGTGCCAGTAGACCCCGAACAGGGGGCTCGAACACTGAAGCTTTCTTT.